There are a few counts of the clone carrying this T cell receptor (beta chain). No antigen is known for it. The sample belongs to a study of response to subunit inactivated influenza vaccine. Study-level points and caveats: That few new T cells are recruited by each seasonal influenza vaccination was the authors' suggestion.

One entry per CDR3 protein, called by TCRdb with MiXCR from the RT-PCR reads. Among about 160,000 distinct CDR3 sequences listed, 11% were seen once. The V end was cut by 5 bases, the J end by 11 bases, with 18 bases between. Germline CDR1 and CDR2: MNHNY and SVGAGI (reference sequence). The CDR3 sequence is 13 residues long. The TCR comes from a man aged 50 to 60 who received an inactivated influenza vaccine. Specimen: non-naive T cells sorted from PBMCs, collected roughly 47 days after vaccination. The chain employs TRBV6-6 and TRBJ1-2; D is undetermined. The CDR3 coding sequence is TGTGCCAGCAGTACATTGTCACGGATGCGGTACACCTTC. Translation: CASSTLSRMRYTF.